The source of this TCR beta chain is a study of identical twins. Germline V gives CDR1 SGHDT, CDR2 YYEEEE. This CDR3 contains 15 residues. The V end lost 0 bases, the J end lost 1 base, and 11 bases lay between the germline ends. A single record per CDR3 protein comes from TCRdb applying MiXCR to the 5' RACE reads. The table shows 700,000 or so distinct CDR3 sequences, with more than 6.5% occurring only once. Healthy Caucasians made up all donors. The data also belong to a second study, concerning yellow fever vaccine responses in identical twins.

The clonotype originates from a woman between 18 and 29 years old in good health. The genes are TRBV5-6 and TRBJ2-7, with a weak D call TRBD2 (5 bases). The sequencing input was PBMCs. CDR3 sequence reads: CASSLGFRRSYEQYF. The CDR3 bases are TGTGCCAGCAGCTTGGGTTTCAGGAGGTCCTACGAGCAGTACTTC.